Listed below are T cell receptor beta chains from one sample, sequenced in a study of T cell repertoires in ileal Crohn's disease. Sequencing was performed with immunoSEQ multiplex PCR; in TCRdb, only in-frame clones are kept and a portion is missing. The data hold about 13,000 clones, with 60% to 70% observed a single time. Sequenced material: ileal tissue. These receptors all stem from an adult with Crohn's disease. Both conserved end residues are part of each CDR3. Fields, in order: J gene, clone size, V gene, D gene, CDR3 DNA, CDR3 protein. D genes are given only for firm matches. The size entry is marked missing in some rows and otherwise reads once, few, many or a size class.

TRBJ1-1 | - | TRBV5-1 | - | TGCGCCAGCAGCCCTACAGTAGACACTGAAGCTTTCTTT | CASSPTVDTEAFF
TRBJ2-1 | - | TRBV19 | TRBD2 | TGTGCCAGTAGTTCCCAGGGCGCTAGCGGGGGGCGCAATGAGCAGTTCTTC | CASSSQGASGGRNEQFF
TRBJ1-5 | few | TRBV2 | - | TGTGCCAGCACCGGGACTATAGACAATCAGCCCCAGCATTTT | CASTGTIDNQPQHF
TRBJ2-7 | few | TRBV5-4 | TRBD2 | TGTGCCAGCAGCCGTTACAGCGGGGGGCCTCAATATGAGCAGTACTTC | CASSRYSGGPQYEQYF
TRBJ2-1 | - | TRBV11-2 | TRBD2 | TGTGCCAGCAGCGAAAGCGGGGTCTCCTACAATGAGCAGTTCTTC | CASSESGVSYNEQFF
TRBJ1-3 | - | TRBV28 | TRBD1 | TGTGCCAGCAGACCGACAGGGGGAAACACCATATATTTT | CASRPTGGNTIYF
TRBJ1-4 | - | TRBV6-5 | - | TGTGCCAGCAGGGAGGGGCGGTTTGAAAAACTGTTTTTT | CASREGRFEKLFF
TRBJ1-6 | - | TRBV19 | - | TGTGCCAGTAGTTTAAAGGGCCAATCCAATTCACCCCTCCACTTT | CASSLKGQSNSPLHF
TRBJ2-7 | - | TRBV5-4 | TRBD1 | TGTGCCAGCAGCACAGGGGGCACGGACGAGCAGTACTTC | CASSTGGTDEQYF
TRBJ1-2 | - | TRBV9 | - | TGTTCGTACCTCTATGGCTACACCTTC | CSYLYGYTF
TRBJ1-6 | - | TRBV9 | - | TGTGCCAGCAGCGTAGATCAGAGCTCCTATAATTCACCCCTCCACTTT | CASSVDQSSYNSPLHF
TRBJ2-7 | - | TRBV27 | TRBD1 | TGTGCCAGCAGTCGTAGGGGGACAGGGTGGTACGAGCAGTACTTC | CASSRRGTGWYEQYF
TRBJ1-1 | few | TRBV5-1 | - | TGCGCCAGCAGCTTGAATCCTAGAGCTTTCTTT | CASSLNPRAFF
TRBJ2-5 | - | TRBV6-5 | - | TGTGCCAGCAGTGCCGACCTAAACCCGAAAGAGACCCAGTACTTC | CASSADLNPKETQYF
TRBJ2-1 | - | TRBV6-6 | - | TGTGCCAGCAGTTTGAGACTAGACTCCAATGAGCAGTTCTTC | CASSLRLDSNEQFF
TRBJ2-3 | - | TRBV5-1 | TRBD2 | TGCGCCAGCAGCTTGCAAGGCGGGGGGGCAGCGGATACGCAGTATTTT | CASSLQGGGAADTQYF
TRBJ2-5 | - | TRBV27 | TRBD2 | TGTGCCAGCAGTCCTCCGGGACTATACAACCAAGAGACCCAGTACTTC | CASSPPGLYNQETQYF
TRBJ1-2 | once | TRBV7-6 | TRBD1 | TGTGCCAGCAGCCGACAGGGCCCCGTGGGCTACACCTTC | CASSRQGPVGYTF
TRBJ2-5 | - | TRBV2 | TRBD1 | TGTGCCAGCCAAGGACAGGGGGCGTGGGAGACCCAGTACTTC | CASQGQGAWETQYF
TRBJ2-1 | - | TRBV7-3 | TRBD2 | TGTGCCAGCAGCCCTCAGGGACTAGCGGGGGGGCCGATCAATCAGTTCTTC | CASSPQGLAGGPINQFF
TRBJ2-2 | - | TRBV7-9 | TRBD1 | TGTGCCAGCAGCGGCCGGGACAGTACCAACACCGGGGAGCTGTTTTTT | CASSGRDSTNTGELFF
TRBJ1-2 | - | TRBV10-1 | - | TGCGCCAGCAGTGAAGACTTGTCCTATGGCTACACCTTC | CASSEDLSYGYTF
TRBJ2-2 | - | TRBV2 | TRBD1 | TGTGCCAGCAGGGGGGACAGGACCACCGGGGAGCTGTTTTTT | CASRGDRTTGELFF
TRBJ2-1 | - | TRBV10-3 | - | TGTGCCATCAGTGGCCGGGTCGGCCACAATGAGCAGTTCTTC | CAISGRVGHNEQFF
TRBJ2-1 | once | TRBV7-3 | - | TGTGCCAGCAGCGTAGCGACTACCTCCCGTGAGCAGTTCTTC | CASSVATTSREQFF
TRBJ1-6 | - | TRBV5-6 | - | TGTGCCAGCAGCTCCACCGGGGCGCGGTCACCCCTCCACTTT | CASSSTGARSPLHF
TRBJ1-1 | - | TRBV9 | - | TGTGCCAGCAGCGCCGGGGGCCCGTGGGACACTGAAGCTTTCTTT | CASSAGGPWDTEAFF
TRBJ2-2 | few | TRBV5-1 | TRBD2 | TGCGCCAGCACTATTAGCGGGGGCACCGGGGAGCTGTTTTTT | CASTISGGTGELFF
TRBJ1-2 | - | TRBV5-6 | TRBD1 | TGTGCCAGCAGCTTTCGGGACAGACGACCCGGCTACACCTTC | CASSFRDRRPGYTF
TRBJ1-6 | - | TRBV6-1 | TRBD1 | TGTGCCAGCACCTTGACAGGGTCTAATTCACCCCTCCACTTT | CASTLTGSNSPLHF
TRBJ2-1 | - | TRBV12-5 | TRBD1 | TGTGCTAGTGGTTTGGTAGGGACAGGGACGGATGAGCAGTTCTTC | CASGLVGTGTDEQFF
TRBJ2-3 | once | TRBV27 | - | TGTGCCAGCAGTCAGAGGGGGGTAGGCGCAGATACGCAGTATTTT | CASSQRGVGADTQYF
TRBJ1-1 | - | TRBV7-8 | - | TGTGCCAGCAGTCTAACCGGGATTGGGGCCGGGAACACTGAAGCTTTCTTT | CASSLTGIGAGNTEAFF
TRBJ2-3 | - | TRBV2 | TRBD2 | TGTGCCAGCAGTTTCCCTAGCGGGGGGCCTTCAGATACGCAGTATTTT | CASSFPSGGPSDTQYF
TRBJ2-7 | - | TRBV6-1 | TRBD2 | TGTGCCAGCGTAGCGGGGGGGACACCTAGCGAGCAGTACTTC | CASVAGGTPSEQYF
TRBJ2-2 | - | TRBV5-5 | TRBD2 | TGTGCCAGCAGCTCAGAGACGGGGGGGTTCACCGGGGAGCTGTTTTTT | CASSSETGGFTGELFF
TRBJ2-1 | - | TRBV7-7 | - | TGTGCCAGCAGCCAACAGGGAGTCAATGAGCAGTTCTTC | CASSQQGVNEQFF
TRBJ2-1 | - | TRBV2 | TRBD2 | TGTGCCAGCAGTGATTTTCGACTAGCGGGGGAGAATGAGCAGTTCTTC | CASSDFRLAGENEQFF
TRBJ1-3 | - | TRBV5-6 | - | TGTGCCAGCAGCTTGGTGGCAGGGAGTCTCGGAAACACCATATATTTT | CASSLVAGSLGNTIYF
TRBJ1-2 | - | TRBV14 | TRBD1 | TGTGCCAGCAGCCAGAGAGGACAGGGGAACTATGGCTACACCTTC | CASSQRGQGNYGYTF